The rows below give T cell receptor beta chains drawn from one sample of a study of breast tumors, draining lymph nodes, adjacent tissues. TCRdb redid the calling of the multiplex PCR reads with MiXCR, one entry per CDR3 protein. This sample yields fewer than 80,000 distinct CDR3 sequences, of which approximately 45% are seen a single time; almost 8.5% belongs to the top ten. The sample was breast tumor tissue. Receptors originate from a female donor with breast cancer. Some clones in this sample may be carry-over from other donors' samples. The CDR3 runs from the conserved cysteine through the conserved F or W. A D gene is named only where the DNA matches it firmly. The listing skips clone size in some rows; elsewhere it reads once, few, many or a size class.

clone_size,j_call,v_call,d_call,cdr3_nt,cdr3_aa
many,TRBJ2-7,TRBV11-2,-,TGTGCCAGCAGCACGGGACACCGGCCGTACTACGAGCAGTACTTC,CASSTGHRPYYEQYF
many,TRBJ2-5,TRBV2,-,TGTGCCAGCAGTGTCTCCAGGGGTGGGGAGACCCAGTACTTC,CASSVSRGGETQYF
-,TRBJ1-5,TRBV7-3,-,TGTGCCAGCAGCTTACGGGGCGAAGGCTGTGGCAATCAGCCCCAGCATTTT,CASSLRGEGCGNQPQHF
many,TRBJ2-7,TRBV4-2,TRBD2,TGTGCCAGCAGCCATGACCTTAGCGGGCTTAACTTC,CASSHDLSGLNF
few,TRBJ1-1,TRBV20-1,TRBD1,TGCAGTGCTAACGTCCCGGGACAGGGTTACGACACTGAAGCTTTCTTT,CSANVPGQGYDTEAFF
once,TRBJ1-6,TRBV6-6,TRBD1,TGTGCCAGCAGTTACCCAGGGGGTACTAATTCACCCCTCCACTTT,CASSYPGGTNSPLHF
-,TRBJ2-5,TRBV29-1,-,TGCAGCGTTGAAAGGGGGCTCGGGGGCCGTGACCAAGAGACCCAGTACTTC,CSVERGLGGRDQETQYF
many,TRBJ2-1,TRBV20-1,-,TGCAGTGGGGAGAAAGGGGGGGGGGAGACCAATGAGCAGTTCTTC,CSGEKGGGETNEQFF
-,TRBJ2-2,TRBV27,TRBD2,TGTGCCAGCAGTTTCCCAGCGGGAGCCTCGGGGACCGGGGAGCTGTTTTTT,CASSFPAGASGTGELFF
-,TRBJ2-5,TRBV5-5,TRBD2,TGTGCCAGCAGCACTAGCGGGGGCCCAGAGACCCAGTACTTC,CASSTSGGPETQYF
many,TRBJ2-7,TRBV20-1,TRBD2,TGCAGTGCCAATAGCGGGAGGGGAACGTACGAGCAGTACTTC,CSANSGRGTYEQYF
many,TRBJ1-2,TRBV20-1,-,TGCAGTGCTTATAACGGGGACCGGATTAACTATGGCTACACCTTC,CSAYNGDRINYGYTF
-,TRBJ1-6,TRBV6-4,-,TGTGCCAGCAGTGACTTTCCAGGGAGGTCACCCCTCCACTTT,CASSDFPGRSPLHF
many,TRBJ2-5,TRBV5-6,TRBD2,TGTGCCAGCAGCCTACTAGCGGGGCCAGGGACCCAGTACTTC,CASSLLAGPGTQYF
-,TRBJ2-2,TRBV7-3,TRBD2,TGTGCCAGCAGCACCAGCGGGGGCCCCGGGGAGCTGTTTTTT,CASSTSGGPGELFF
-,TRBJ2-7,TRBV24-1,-,TGTGCCACCAAAGGGAGGTTCTACGAGCAGTACTTC,CATKGRFYEQYF
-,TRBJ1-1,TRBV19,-,TGTGCCAGTAGTATAGAAGGCCGGAACACTGAAGCTTTCTTT,CASSIEGRNTEAFF
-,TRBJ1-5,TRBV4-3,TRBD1,TGCGCCAGCAGCCAAGCGGGACAGGGTGATCAGCCCCAGCATTTT,CASSQAGQGDQPQHF
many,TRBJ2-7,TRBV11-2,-,TGTGCCAGCAGCTTAACGGACTCCTACGAGCAGTACTTC,CASSLTDSYEQYF
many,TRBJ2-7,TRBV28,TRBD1,TGTGCCAGCAGAAGGACAGGGGGCTACGAGCAGTACTTC,CASRRTGGYEQYF
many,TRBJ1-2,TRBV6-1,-,TGTGCCAGCGGGGTATGGGGCTTCTATGGCTACACCTTC,CASGVWGFYGYTF
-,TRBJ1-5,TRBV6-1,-,TGTGCCAGCAGTCAAGACAGGACTAGCAATCAGCCCCAGCATTTT,CASSQDRTSNQPQHF
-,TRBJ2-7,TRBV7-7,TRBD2,TGTGCTAGCAGCCCTGGACTAGCGGGGGTTACCTACGAGCAGTACTTC,CASSPGLAGVTYEQYF
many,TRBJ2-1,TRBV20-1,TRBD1,TGCAGTGCTCCAGACAGGGGCCGATACAATGAGCAGTTCTTC,CSAPDRGRYNEQFF
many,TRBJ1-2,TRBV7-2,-,TGTGCCAGCAGCTACCAGGAGGGGCACTATGGCTACACCTTC,CASSYQEGHYGYTF
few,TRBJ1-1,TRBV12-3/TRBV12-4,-,TGTGCCAGCAGCTTAGGGGGGCGTACTGAAGCTTTCTTT,CASSLGGRTEAFF
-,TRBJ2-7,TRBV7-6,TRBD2,TGTGCCAGCAGCTTAGGGGCGGGGGGGGGGGTAGGTGAGCAGTACTTC,CASSLGAGGGVGEQYF
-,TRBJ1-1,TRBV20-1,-,TGCAGTGCTAGGGGGACATTGGGGAGCACTGAAGCTTTCTTT,CSARGTLGSTEAFF
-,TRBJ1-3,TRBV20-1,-,TGCAGTGCTAGAGATCGCGGGACTGGAAACACCATATATTTT,CSARDRGTGNTIYF
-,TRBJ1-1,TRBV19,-,TGTGCCAGTAGTCCCCGAGACCGGACTGAAGCTTTCTTT,CASSPRDRTEAFF
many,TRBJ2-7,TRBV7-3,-,TGTGCCAGCAGCCCCCGGGACGGACCCATTGAGCAGTACTTC,CASSPRDGPIEQYF
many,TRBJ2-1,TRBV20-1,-,TGCAGTGCCCCAAGGGGGGGGGGCTACAATGAGCAGTTCTTC,CSAPRGGGYNEQFF
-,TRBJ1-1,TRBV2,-,TGTGCCAGCACCGCCCTGGAGGGGCGCACTGAAGCTTTCTTT,CASTALEGRTEAFF
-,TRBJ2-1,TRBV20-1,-,TGCAGTGCTAAGAGAGGTCAGGGGGACTTTGAGCAGTTCTTC,CSAKRGQGDFEQFF
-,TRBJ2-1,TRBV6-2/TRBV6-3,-,TGTGCCAGCAGCCCCCGGGAGAAGAATGTGCAGTCCTTC,CASSPREKNVQSF
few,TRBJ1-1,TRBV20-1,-,TGCAGTGCTAGTCTGGGGCAGGGGGCTTTCTTT,CSASLGQGAFF
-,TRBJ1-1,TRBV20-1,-,TGCAGTGCTAGAGACGAGACGGCCGGGGGCACTGAAGCTTTCTTT,CSARDETAGGTEAFF
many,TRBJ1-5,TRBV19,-,TGTGCCAGTAGTCCTTTAGGGACTGGAAATCAGCCCCAGCATTTT,CASSPLGTGNQPQHF
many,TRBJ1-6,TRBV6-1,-,TGTGCCAGCAGCCCTAACAGGGTACAGAGTTCACCCCTCCACTTT,CASSPNRVQSSPLHF
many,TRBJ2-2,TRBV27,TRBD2,TGTGCCAGCAGTTTAAGCGGGAGGGGGAACACCGGGGAGCTGTTTTTT,CASSLSGRGNTGELFF
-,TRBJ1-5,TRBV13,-,TGTGCCAGCAGCGAAGAGGGGGTTGGGACTAATAGCAATCAGCCCCAGCATTTT,CASSEEGVGTNSNQPQHF
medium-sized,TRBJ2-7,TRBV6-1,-,TGTGCCAGCAGTGAAAGGGCAGGAACCTCCTACGAGCAGTACTTC,CASSERAGTSYEQYF